Each of the 32 T cell receptor beta chains below was sequenced from the same sample in a study of shared clonotypes between healthy human individuals. TCRdb keeps only in-frame clones here, not all; method: immunoSEQ multiplex PCR. The sample has about 2,100,000 clones; under 95% are singletons. CD45RO-negative, CCR7-selected cells formed the naive CD8 fraction, which excluded terminally differentiated effector memory CD45RA+ cells. The sequenced sample was naive CD8+ T cells from PBMCs. Receptors were obtained from a man between 18 and 29 years old in good health. Some clones in this sample may be carry-over from other donors' samples.

This clone was seen a single time. The rearrangement joins TRBV7-8 to TRBJ2-3; the match to TRBD2 covers 8 bases. V shed 0 bases and J 11 bases; nucleotides not matched to a gene: 16. The CDR3 sequence is 17 residues long. Germline loops: CDR1 SGHVS, CDR2 FQNEAQ. CDR3 residues: CASSLAPGLAGLEGQYF. CDR3 sequence (DNA): TGTGCCAGCAGCTTAGCGCCGGGGCTAGCGGGTCTGGAGGGGCAGTATTTT.

The chain couples TRBV4-3 to TRBJ1-1, with D unresolved. Germline CDR1 LGHNA, CDR2 YSLEER. CDR3 length: 16 residues. V was clipped by 0 bases and J by 0 bases, with 11 bases between them. CDR3 region: CASSQDYFGVNTEAFF. Written as DNA, the CDR3 is TGCGCCAGCAGCCAAGATTACTTTGGTGTGAACACTGAAGCTTTCTTT.

The chain carries TRBV29-1 and TRBJ1-1; 9 bases line up with TRBD1. With V trimmed by 6 bases and J by 10 bases, 15 bases remained unmatched. Per germline, CDR1 SQVTM and CDR2 ANQGSEA. The CDR3 is made up of 14 amino acids. The CDR3 loop reads CSVRLQGATVGAFF. CDR3 nucleotide sequence: TGCAGCGTCAGATTACAGGGGGCGACGGTTGGAGCTTTCTTT.

The chain recombines TRBV29-1 with TRBJ2-3, with a tentative D call TRBD1 (5 bases). The CDR3 sequence is 14 residues long. CDR1 and CDR2 (germline): SQVTM, ANQGSEA. V gave up 2 bases and J gave up 1 base, with 10 bases separating them. The CDR3, as DNA: TGCAGCGTTGAATATCTGGGGCGCACAGATACGCAGTATTTT. Translating it yields CSVEYLGRTDTQYF.

The V gene is TRBV7-9, the J gene TRBJ2-7; D not certain. The CDR3 extends over 13 amino acids. In germline, CDR1 is SEHNR, CDR2 FQNEAQ (reference sequence). Trimming took 6 bases from V and 6 from J, leaving 15 bases between them. Written as DNA, the CDR3 is TGTGCCAGCAGGGATGGGTCTTTCCTCGAGCAGTACTTC. As protein: CASRDGSFLEQYF.

The chain couples TRBV19 to TRBJ2-1; D is perhaps TRBD1 (5 bases). V shed 1 base and J shed 9 bases, with 10 bases lying between them. The CDR3 consists of 13 residues. Germline V lookup: CDR1 LNHDA, CDR2 SQIVND (reference sequence). CDR3 in DNA: TGTGCCAGTAGTATAGGGTTAGGGGTTGAGCAGTTCTTC. Translated: CASSIGLGVEQFF.

The chain is built from TRBV14 and TRBJ1-2, with unresolved D. CDR3 length: 13 amino acids. In germline, CDR1 is SGHDN, CDR2 FVKESK. V lost 2 bases, J lost 3 bases, and 7 bases lay in between. CDR3 in DNA: TGTGCCAGCAGCCAACTAAACTACTATGGCTACACCTTC. As protein: CASSQLNYYGYTF.

This clone appeared once. The chain links TRBV29-1 to TRBJ2-3; 7 bases line up with TRBD2. The V segment lost 3 bases and the J segment 4 bases; nucleotides outside the gene matches: 7. The CDR3 length is 14 residues. Germline V gives CDR1 SQVTM, CDR2 ANQGSEA. CDR3 DNA sequence: TGCAGCGTTGATGCAGGGAGCGGGGCAGATACGCAGTATTTT. It specifies CSVDAGSGADTQYF.

This chain connects TRBV27 to TRBJ2-7; D unresolved. CDR3 length equals 15 residues. The V and J ends lost 2 bases and 0 bases respectively, with 11 bases between them. Germline CDR1 reads MNHEY; CDR2 reads SMNVEV (reference sequence). The CDR3 DNA reads as TGTGCCAGCAGTTTAATCGGCAGGATCTCCTACGAGCAGTACTTC. Its translation: CASSLIGRISYEQYF.

J is TRBJ2-7 and V is TRBV29-1; D possibly uses TRBD1 or TRBD2 (5 bases each). CDR3 size: 14 residues. Germline loops: CDR1 SQVTM, CDR2 ANQGSEA. Trimming stripped 4 bases from V and 2 bases from J, with 15 bases between. The CDR3 region is CSVGSGTGPYEQYF. The DNA of the CDR3 is TGCAGCGTTGGGTCCGGGACGGGGCCCTACGAGCAGTACTTC.

The chain links TRBV7-2 to TRBJ2-7; D is unclear. V lost 5 bases and J lost 2, with 7 bases in between. The CDR3 has 12 residues. CDR1 SGHTA and CDR2 FQGNSA come from the germline V gene. The DNA for the CDR3 is TGTGCCAGCAGCCCCCAGCCCTACGAGCAGTACTTC. This codes for CASSPQPYEQYF.

The chain employs TRBV4-1 and TRBJ2-1; the match to TRBD2 covers 7 bases. V gave up 5 bases and J gave up 9 bases; unmatched junction bases: 7. This CDR3 has 13 residues. Germline CDR1 is MGHRA and CDR2 is YSYEKL. This CDR3 is CASSEGAGFEQFF. The CDR3 bases are TGCGCCAGCAGCGAGGGAGCGGGATTTGAGCAGTTCTTC.

V usage is TRBV2 and J usage is TRBJ2-7, with D possibly TRBD2 on 6 matching bases. The CDR3 contains 16 residues. Germline assignment: CDR1 SNHLY and CDR2 FYNNEI. V shed 9 bases and J shed 3 bases, with 24 bases lying between them. In DNA form, the CDR3 reads TGTGCCAGAACCCGCTTTTCCGTGCGCGGGAACTACGAGCAGTACTTC. It translates to CARTRFSVRGNYEQYF.

The rearrangement uses TRBV9 and TRBJ2-7; 7 bases fit TRBD2. The V and J ends lost 0 bases and 0 bases, in that order; junction bases with no gene match: 3. The CDR3 is 15 residues long. The germline CDR1 and CDR2 sequences are SGDLS and YYNGEE. CDR3 sequence (DNA): TGTGCCAGCAGCGTAGGCGGGAGTCTCTCCTACGAGCAGTACTTC. Translation gives CASSVGGSLSYEQYF.

CDR3 region: CSVVGGTANTGELFF. CDR3 bases: TGCAGCGTTGTGGGGGGGACAGCGAACACCGGGGAGCTGTTTTTT. The rearrangement links TRBV29-1 to TRBJ2-2; either TRBD1 or TRBD2 may fit D (7 bases each). This CDR3 contains 15 residues. Germline lookup yields CDR1 SQVTM and CDR2 ANQGSEA. V shed 4 bases and J shed 0 bases, with 12 bases lying between them.

The gene calls are TRBV7-9 and TRBJ2-1; D is unresolved. Looked up from germline, CDR1 is SEHNR and CDR2 is FQNEAQ (reference sequence). V was clipped by 5 bases and J by 10 bases, with 12 bases between them. This CDR3 has 12 amino acids. DNA for the CDR3: TGTGCCAGCAGCACCGCCCACCACGAGCAGTTCTTC. Amino acid sequence: CASSTAHHEQFF.

The genes are TRBV27 and TRBJ2-7, with D maybe TRBD2 (5 bases). CDR3 length: 15 residues. V was shortened by 5 bases and J by 6 bases, with 20 bases between the two germline ends. Germline assignment: CDR1 MNHEY and CDR2 SMNVEV (reference sequence). As DNA, the CDR3 is TGTGCCAGCAGTCTATTGAGGGCTAGTAGGCTCGAGCAGTACTTC. It yields the protein CASSLLRASRLEQYF.

This chain joins TRBV6-5 and TRBJ2-2; 7 bases are shared with TRBD2. Germline CDR1 is MNHEY and CDR2 is SVGAGI. This CDR3 spans 13 amino acids. J lost 6 bases, V lost 6 bases, and 4 bases had no gene match. The CDR3: CASRGGPSGELFF. CDR3 sequence (DNA): TGTGCCAGCAGGGGAGGGCCTTCCGGGGAGCTGTTTTTT.

V and J are TRBV27 and TRBJ2-5, with D perhaps given as TRBD1 or TRBD2 (5 bases each). CDR3 size: 16 residues. From germline, CDR1 is MNHEY and CDR2 SMNVEV (reference sequence). V dropped 0 bases and J dropped 5 bases, with 16 bases sitting between them. CDR3 residues: CASSLSWVGVGETQYF. CDR3 DNA: TGTGCCAGCAGTTTATCCTGGGTGGGGGTTGGGGAGACCCAGTACTTC.

This clone is a singleton in its sample. V usage is TRBV25-1 and J usage is TRBJ1-4; 8 nucleotides line up with TRBD1. V lost 8 bases to trimming and J lost 8 bases; unmatched junction nucleotides: 16. This CDR3 region has 16 residues. Germline CDR1 and CDR2: MGHDK and SYGVNS. The CDR3 region is CASPTPARGPQEKLFF. CDR3 bases: TGTGCCAGCCCAACCCCCGCCAGGGGGCCACAAGAAAAACTGTTTTTT.

The CDR3 region has the DNA TGCAGCGGGAGGGGAAGGGACGAAAAACTGTTTTTT. Its translation: CSGRGRDEKLFF. The chain combines TRBV29-1 with TRBJ1-4; D possibly corresponds to TRBD1 (5 bases). This CDR3 is built from 12 residues. Looked up from germline, CDR1 is SQVTM and CDR2 is ANQGSEA. V shed 7 bases and J shed 8 bases, with 14 bases lying between them. The full variable domain, completed using reference TRBV29-1 and TRBJ1-4, is SAVISQKPSRDICQRGTSLTIQCQVDSQVTMMFWYRQQPGQSLTLIATANQGSEATYESGFVIDKFPISRPNLTFSTLTVSNMSPEDSSIYLCSGRGRDEKLFFGSGTQLSVL.

The rearrangement uses TRBV27 and TRBJ2-7; D is possibly TRBD2 (6 bases). The CDR3 spans 13 residues. Trimming cost V 2 bases and J 8 bases, with 13 bases left between them. CDR1 MNHEY and CDR2 SMNVEV come from the germline V gene (reference sequence). DNA of the CDR3: TGTGCCAGCAGTTTACGGGGGTTAAGCCAGCAGTACTTC. Its translation is CASSLRGLSQQYF.

V and J are TRBV9 and TRBJ1-1; weak D call: TRBD1 (6 bases). Per the germline V gene, CDR1 is SGDLS and CDR2 is YYNGEE. V lost 0 bases and J lost 6, with 12 bases in between. The CDR3 extends over 14 amino acids. The CDR3 loop reads CASSVGGTISEAFF. The CDR3 DNA sequence: TGTGCCAGCAGCGTAGGTGGGACAATCTCTGAAGCTTTCTTT.

J is TRBJ1-3 and V is TRBV28; D possibly corresponds to TRBD1 (5 bases). V lost 2 bases, J lost 0 bases, and 11 bases lay in between. The CDR3 runs 16 residues. Looked up from germline, CDR1 is MDHEN and CDR2 is SYDVKM. CDR3 sequence reads: CASSLPDSYSGNTIYF. CDR3 nucleotide sequence: TGTGCCAGCAGTTTACCCGACAGCTACTCTGGAAACACCATATATTTT.

The chain has TRBV2 and TRBJ1-1; D might be TRBD1 (5 bases). This CDR3 is 15 amino acids long. Germline V gene data show CDR1 as SNHLY and CDR2 as FYNNEI. V was pared by 2 bases and J by 2 bases, with 12 bases between. DNA for the CDR3: TGTGCCAGCAGTGAATCAGGGAGGCAAAACACTGAAGCTTTCTTT. As protein: CASSESGRQNTEAFF.

On this clone: The junction does not match germline at one end; this may be a read error. The chain uses TRBV6-1 and TRBJ2-2, with D unresolved. The CDR3 consists of 13 residues. Germline V gene lookup returns CDR1 MNHNS and CDR2 SASEGT. In DNA, the CDR3 is TGTGCCAGCAGAGAAGGGCGCACCGGGGAGCTGTTTTTT. Translated, it gives CASREGRTGELFF.

This sequence joins TRBV7-9 and TRBJ2-6; perhaps TRBD2 as D (5 bases). The CDR3 has 17 residues. Trimming pared 2 bases from V and 0 bases from J, leaving 11 bases between. The V gene's germline CDR1 is SEHNR and CDR2 FQNEAQ (reference sequence). CDR3 bases: TGTGCCAGCAGCTTACCGGGAACTGGCTCTGGGGCCAACGTCCTGACTTTC. Its protein is CASSLPGTGSGANVLTF.

The rearrangement joins TRBV6-6 to TRBJ2-6, with TRBD1 as a possible D gene (5 bases). This CDR3 contains 16 residues. The germline V gene encodes CDR1 MNHNY and CDR2 SVGAGI (reference sequence). Trimming left V 6 bases short and J 2 bases short, with 14 bases between. Here the CDR3 DNA reads TGTGCCAGCAGCCCAGGGAAGCCAACTGGGGCCAACGTCCTGACTTTC. It specifies CASSPGKPTGANVLTF.

Note on this clone: Relative to the germline gene, one junction end is altered; a read error may explain this. The V gene is TRBV7-9, the J gene TRBJ2-7; 9 bases agree with TRBD1. CDR1 SEHNR and CDR2 FQNEAQ come from the germline V gene (reference sequence). The length of the CDR3 is 15 residues. The CDR3 sequence is CASSSPGQGSHEQYF. CDR3 in DNA: TGTGCCAGCAGCTCTCCGGGACAGGGCTCCCACGAGCAGTACTTC.

The rearrangement uses TRBV19 and TRBJ2-7; D is unclear. The CDR3 loop spans 16 amino acids. Trimming shortened V by 3 bases and J by 3 bases, and 18 bases separated the two germline ends. Germline V CDR1 and CDR2: LNHDA, SQIVND (reference sequence). CDR3 sequence reads: CASSIVIQRLGYEQYF. CDR3 DNA sequence: TGTGCCAGTAGTATCGTTATACAGCGCCTCGGCTACGAGCAGTACTTC.

The V call is TRBV25-1, the J call TRBJ1-1; no firm D call. The CDR3 is 11 residues long. Germline V lookup: CDR1 MGHDK, CDR2 SYGVNS. V dropped 6 bases and J dropped 4 bases, with 6 bases sitting between them. CDR3 amino acids: CASRELTEAFF. The DNA for the CDR3 is TGTGCCAGCAGGGAACTCACTGAAGCTTTCTTT.

This clone was seen once. The chain has TRBV4-1 and TRBJ2-3; 9 bases are shared with TRBD2. The CDR3 has 17 residues. With 1 base clipped from V and 0 bases from J, the junction kept 5 bases outside the gene matches. Germline lookup yields CDR1 MGHRA and CDR2 YSYEKL. CDR3 sequence: CASSQGPTSGSTDTQYF. CDR3 sequence (DNA): TGCGCCAGCAGCCAAGGTCCGACTAGCGGTAGCACAGATACGCAGTATTTT.